Included here is one T cell receptor (beta chain) sequence, with context. There is no known antigen for this receptor. Base qualities are not provided; no much larger clone lies one nucleotide away. Trimming costs V 5 bases and J 4 bases, and their ends lie 8 bases apart. The CDR3 holds 12 amino acids from the cysteine to the phenylalanine. Left in the record is the CDR3 DNA by itself, 36 bases read in frame from the first base. Taken from the germline V gene, the CDR1 and CDR2 loops are SGHTA and FQGNSA. Another Seattle source contributed samples from volunteer blood donors who had recovered from COVID-19. Whole blood was collected in K2EDTA tubes by collaborating institutions according to the institutions' own protocols. For TCRbeta analysis, collaborators shipped samples as frozen whole blood, isolated PBMCs, or DNA extracted from either of those sample types. This entry belongs to a study of blood T cell repertoires in COVID-19 (dated by TCRdb to 2020 to 2022). About the full investigation: Samples covering the acute and convalescent phases of COVID-19 were provided by collaborators in the United States, Italy and Spain. The material from the prospective study consisted of cDNA or gDNA derived from T cells, B-cell-depleted T cells, or PBMCs. The sample metadata nearly always contained a de-identified subject ID, COVID-19 status, age in years and sex. Subjects who had been exposed to COVID-19, were actively infected with it, or had recovered from it provided the deeply sampled blood TCRbeta repertoires that made up the dataset. Where HLA class I and class II types were available, the types were taken from metadata supplied by the sample provider, not from assay-based typing. The repertoires were released in a freely available public database intended as a resource for research on the immune response to SARS-CoV-2. Samples were obtained from the ongoing ImmuneRACE study (first 160 participants) and from 1,000 to 1,500 subjects provided by 6 global collaborators. General findings and caveats noted by the study authors: The amount of clinical and demographic metadata varied by source and participant and was provided uncurated.

The immunoSEQ Assay, a bias-controlled multiplex PCR, was used to amplify TCRbeta CDR3 regions from genomic DNA. Under the source paper's analysis protocol: Within the assay, amplification of reference gene primers was used to estimate how many nucleated cells each sample contained. To quantify the absolute abundance of each unique TCRbeta CDR3 rearrangement, sequence reads were collapsed and filtered. Productive Simpson clonality was computed per sample as the square root of Simpson's diversity index over productive rearrangements. TCRdb retrieved this table from immuneACCESS and kept in-frame rearrangements only. Not all clones are present; in checked studies, unresolved V genes account for under half, and no reason is known for the remainder. V, J and clone size reflect that table, while D and trimming were determined from the DNA. This sample holds roughly 120,000 clones; about 88% were observed only once. The biggest ten clones account for 8.4% of the sample.

Sequenced: peripheral blood. Recombination linked TRBV7-2 to TRBJ2-5; no D segment can be confidently identified. The sequence was collected from a woman in her 70s who had recovered from COVID-19. In nucleotide form, the sequence is TGTGCCAGCAGCCCCCTTCGAGAGACCCAGTACTTC. Translated, this is CASSPLRETQYF.